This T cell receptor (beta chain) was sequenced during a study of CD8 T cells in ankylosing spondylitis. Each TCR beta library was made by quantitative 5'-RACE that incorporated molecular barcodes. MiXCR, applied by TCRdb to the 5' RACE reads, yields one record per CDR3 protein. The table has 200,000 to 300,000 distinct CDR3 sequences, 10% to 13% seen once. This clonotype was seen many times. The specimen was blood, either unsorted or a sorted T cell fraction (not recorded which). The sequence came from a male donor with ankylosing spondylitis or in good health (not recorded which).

The CDR3 DNA is TGTGCCAGCAGCTTAGACGAGGGGGAGACCCAGTACTTC. Translating it yields CASSLDEGETQYF. This chain joins TRBV7-9 and TRBJ2-5; tentatively, D is TRBD1 or TRBD2 (5 bases each). Germline CDR1 reads SEHNR; CDR2 reads FQNEAQ (reference sequence). The CDR3 spans 13 residues. Trimming cost V 1 base and J 5 bases, with 8 bases left between them.